Sequencing of this TCR beta chain was carried out in a study of human T cells and chemical hapten exposure. This clonotype was detected a few times. Time point described: patch test 2, 6 weeks after DPC sensitization. Stated treatment: therapeutic diphenylcyclopropenone sensitization with weekly scalp DPC. Via MiXCR, TCRdb re-called the RACE reads, giving one row per CDR3 protein. Of some 100,000 distinct CDR3 sequences listed, roughly 9% are singletons. The CDR3 covers 15 residues. V lost 4 bases and J lost 3; bases outside the gene matches: 6. CDR1 MNHNS and CDR2 SASEGT come from the germline V gene.

The chain uses TRBV6-1 and TRBJ2-7; 10 bases align to TRBD2. The sequence came from a middle-aged woman with alopecia areata. Some clones in this sample may be carry-over from other donors' samples. The specimen comprised whole blood, sampled in connection with sensitization to the hapten diphenylcyclopropenone (DPC). The CDR3 sequence: CASSVLAGDYYEQYF. The DNA for the CDR3 is TGTGCCAGCAGTGTCCTAGCGGGGGATTACTACGAGCAGTACTTC.